This T cell receptor (beta chain) comes out of a study of metastatic and nonmetastatic thyroid tumors. Study in general: Repertoire comparisons spanned blood and tumor or nodule tissue from malignant and benign thyroid patients. Whole-study results and caveats: In blood and tumor, TCR beta diversity was reportedly significantly higher in malignant thyroid tumors than in benign nodules.

This clone was picked up many times. The antigen remains undetermined. Thyroid surgery was performed in patients who had received no treatment beforehand. In the study's own analysis: Across clinicopathological groups, CDR3 differences served as the basis for building a distant-metastasis classifier for papillary thyroid cancer. TCRdb re-called the PCR reads via MiXCR. None of the V and J calls come from the authors' own analysis; TCRdb made them. This table holds about 32,000 clones, 15% to 20% found once. Specimen: blood. The receptor's source is a female donor with papillary thyroid cancer or a benign thyroid nodule (not recorded which). Some clones in this sample may be carry-over from other donors' samples.

The CDR3 protein is CASGPGGLLTDTQYF. CDR3 bases: TGTGCCAGCGGCCCGGGGGGACTCCTCACAGATACGCAGTATTTT. This chain uses TRBV28 with TRBJ2-3; 7 nucleotides agree with TRBD2. The V segment lost 8 bases and the J segment 2 bases; nucleotides outside the gene matches: 10. The germline V gene has CDR1 MDHEN and CDR2 SYDVKM. The CDR3 has 15 residues.